The 15 T cell receptor beta chains below come from one sample, sequenced in a study of persistence of HIV-infected CD4 T cells (TCRdb year 2020). TCRbeta repertoires were sequenced from genomic DNA with the immunoSEQ hsTCRB assay version 4 in survey mode. TCRdb's version of the immuneACCESS table is confined to in-frame rearrangements and falls short of the full clone set. An unresolved V gene accounts for under half of the shortfall where checked; the remainder is of unknown origin. Within this sample are about 46,000 clones, with about nine tenths of them counted one time only. Over 3% of the sample lies in the top ten. In the paper's terms, the treatment or condition label means: suppressive antiretroviral therapy. As a nonspecific positive control representing the CD4+ T cell repertoire, cells were stimulated with anti-CD3/anti-CD28 magnetic beads. Responding CD4+ T cells were sorted by upregulation of both CD40 ligand and CD69.

These receptors lack a known antigen. Sequencing was performed on CD4+ T cells sorted from PBMCs after approximately 20-hour stimulation, taken from a patient who received antiretroviral therapy. The cell subset or site label here, explained by the study, means: CD40L+CD69+ CD4 T cells responding to anti-CD3/anti-CD28 beads, representing the overall repertoire. The source is an adult woman with HIV who was CMV-seropositive.

CDR3 coding DNA: TGTGCCAGCAGCTTAGGCCGTGGCACAGATACGCAGTATTTT. Its translation is CASSLGRGTDTQYF. This chain joins TRBV28 and TRBJ2-3, with D uncertain. The CDR3 totals 14 residues. Trimming left V 6 bases short and J 1 base short, with 11 bases between. Germline V gene lookup returns CDR1 MDHEN and CDR2 SYDVKM.

The V call is TRBV18, the J call TRBJ2-2; D call uncertain. The CDR3 has 14 amino acids. Germline V lookup: CDR1 KGHSH, CDR2 LQKENI. Trimming removed 5 bases from V and 4 bases from J, with 11 bases in between. This CDR3 is CASSTWAVTGELFF. DNA for the CDR3: TGTGCCAGCTCAACCTGGGCGGTCACCGGGGAGCTGTTTTTT.

The chain employs TRBV5-6 and TRBJ2-7; D possibly corresponds to TRBD1 (6 bases). Germline-derived CDR1 and CDR2 are SGHDT and YYEEEE. V lost 3 bases and J lost 3, with 13 bases in between. There are 14 residues in the CDR3. Here the CDR3 DNA reads TGTGCCAGCAGCTACAGGGATCTGAGCTACGAGCAGTACTTC. This codes for CASSYRDLSYEQYF.

The rearrangement links TRBV7-3 to TRBJ2-3; D possibly corresponds to TRBD2 (6 bases). The CDR3 runs 14 residues. Per germline, CDR1 SGHTA and CDR2 FQGTGA. V lost 4 bases, J lost 5 bases, and 13 bases lay in between. The CDR3 protein is CASSYGTPQDTQYF. Written as DNA, the CDR3 is TGTGCCAGCAGCTACGGGACTCCGCAAGATACGCAGTATTTT.

The chain combines TRBV2 with TRBJ2-7; D gene unclear. V lost 7 bases and J lost 7, with 17 bases in between. Per the germline V gene, CDR1 is SNHLY and CDR2 is FYNNEI. This CDR3 region has 13 residues. The CDR3 DNA reads TGTGCCAGCAAGCGAACCGGTCTAGGGGAGCAGTACTTC. This codes for CASKRTGLGEQYF. The full variable domain, in which reference TRBV2 and TRBJ2-7 provide the parts outside the CDR3, is EPEVTQTPSHQVTQMGQEVILRCVPISNHLYFYWYRQILGQKVEFLVSFYNNEISEKSEIFDDQFSVERPDGSNFTLKIRSTKLEDSAMYFCASKRTGLGEQYFGPGTRLTVT.

The rearrangement uses TRBV6-5 and TRBJ2-3; no clear D. Deletions cut 8 bases from V and 0 bases from J, with 6 bases between. This CDR3 has 12 amino acids. CDR1 is MNHEY, CDR2 SVGAGI, per germline. CDR3 sequence reads: CASRTSTDTQYF. The CDR3 coding sequence is TGTGCCAGCCGAACTAGCACAGATACGCAGTATTTT.

The chain couples TRBV5-1 to TRBJ2-7; TRBD1 might be the D (6 bases). CDR1 and CDR2 (germline): SGHRS, YFSETQ. V was trimmed by 4 bases and J by 0 bases, leaving 14 bases between them. This CDR3 region has 15 residues. In nucleotides, the CDR3 is TGCGCCAGCAGCCCGGGACAATCGAGCTCCTACGAGCAGTACTTC. It translates to CASSPGQSSSYEQYF.

This clone appeared a single time. The genes are TRBV28 and TRBJ2-1; D possibly corresponds to TRBD2 (6 bases). The germline V gene encodes CDR1 MDHEN and CDR2 SYDVKM. Trimming removed 2 bases from V and 10 bases from J, with 6 bases in between. The length of the CDR3 is 11 residues. The CDR3 sequence is CASSLAGEQFF. For the CDR3, the DNA is TGTGCCAGCAGTTTAGCGGGAGAGCAGTTCTTC.

The V and J genes are TRBV27 and TRBJ1-5; possibly TRBD1 for D (6 bases). This CDR3 has 15 amino acids. The V and J ends lost 6 bases and 6 bases respectively, with 18 bases between them. CDR1 MNHEY and CDR2 SMNVEV come from the germline V gene (reference sequence). The CDR3: CASSPSSGGRQPQHF. CDR3 DNA sequence: TGTGCCAGCAGCCCATCGTCGGGGGGCCGTCAGCCCCAGCATTTT.

In this sample, this clone turned up a few times. The rearrangement links TRBV6-2 or TRBV6-3 to TRBJ1-1; D not certain. V lost 0 bases and J 5 bases, leaving 4 bases between the germline ends. The CDR3 totals 12 residues. CDR1 and CDR2 from the germline V gene are MNHEY and SVGEGT. CDR3 loop: CASSYSKTEAFF. The CDR3 DNA is TGTGCCAGCAGTTACTCGAAGACTGAAGCTTTCTTT.

J is TRBJ1-1 and V is TRBV5-4; D not resolved. Trimming left V 4 bases short and J 1 base short, with 14 bases between. Germline V gene lookup returns CDR1 SGHNT and CDR2 YYREEE (reference sequence). The CDR3 runs 15 residues. CDR3 DNA: TGTGCCAGCAGCCGGCTGGGTGAAACGAACACTGAAGCTTTCTTT. It translates to CASSRLGETNTEAFF. The variable domain in full, completed from reference TRBV5-4 and TRBJ1-1, reads ETGVTQSPTHLIKTRGQQVTLRCSSQSGHNTVSWYQQALGQGPQFIFQYYREEENGRGNFPPRFSGLQFPNYSSELNVNALELDDSALYLCASSRLGETNTEAFFGQGTRLTVV.

This chain uses TRBV4-1 with TRBJ2-7; 10 nucleotides line up with TRBD2. The ends lost 3 bases at V and 1 base at J; junction bases unmatched: 0. The V gene's germline CDR1 is MGHRA and CDR2 YSYEKL. The CDR3 totals 14 residues. The CDR3 here is CASSQTSGSYEQYF. The CDR3 DNA follows: TGCGCCAGCAGCCAGACTAGCGGGTCCTACGAGCAGTACTTC.

J is TRBJ1-2 and V is TRBV19; D may be TRBD1 (6 bases). The V gene's germline CDR1 is LNHDA and CDR2 SQIVND (reference sequence). The CDR3 totals 17 residues. Between the trimmed V and J ends, which lost 0 bases and 5 bases, there was a span of 19 bases. CDR3 DNA sequence: TGTGCCAGTAGTATAGATCTCAGGGGCGTCTACCTGTATGGCTACACCTTC. It codes for CASSIDLRGVYLYGYTF.

This clone came up once. The genes are TRBV15 and TRBJ2-1, with D uncertain. The CDR3 runs 12 residues. Germline V CDR1 and CDR2: LNHNV, YYDKDF (reference sequence). Trimming took off 0 bases at V and 9 bases at J, with 6 bases between the two ends. CDR3 nucleotides: TGTGCCACCAGCAGAGATCTGGGTGAGCAGTTCTTC. Translated: CATSRDLGEQFF.

The chain joins TRBV2 to TRBJ1-2; possible D gene TRBD1, 5 bases. Germline lookup yields CDR1 SNHLY and CDR2 FYNNEI. There are 17 residues in the CDR3. The V end lost 1 base, the J end lost 8 bases, and 23 bases lay between the germline ends. This CDR3 reads CASSEEGTGNSRGGYTF. In DNA form, the CDR3 reads TGTGCCAGCAGTGAAGAGGGGACGGGAAACTCCCGTGGCGGCTACACCTTC. Variable domain in full (rest from reference TRBV2 and TRBJ1-2): EPEVTQTPSHQVTQMGQEVILRCVPISNHLYFYWYRQILGQKVEFLVSFYNNEISEKSEIFDDQFSVERPDGSNFTLKIRSTKLEDSAMYFCASSEEGTGNSRGGYTFGSGTRLTVV.